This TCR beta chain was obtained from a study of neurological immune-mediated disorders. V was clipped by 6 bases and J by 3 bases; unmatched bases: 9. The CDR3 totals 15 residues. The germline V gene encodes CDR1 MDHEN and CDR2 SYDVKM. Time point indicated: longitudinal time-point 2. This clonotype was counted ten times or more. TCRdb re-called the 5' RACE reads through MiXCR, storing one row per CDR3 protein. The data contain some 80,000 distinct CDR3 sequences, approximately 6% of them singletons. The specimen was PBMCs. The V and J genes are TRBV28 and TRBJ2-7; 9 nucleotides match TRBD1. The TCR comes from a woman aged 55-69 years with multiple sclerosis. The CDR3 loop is CASRGTGTGHYEQYF. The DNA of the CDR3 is TGTGCCAGCAGGGGAACCGGGACAGGGCACTACGAGCAGTACTTC.